This record covers a single TCR beta chain. Its antigen is currently unknown. This sample was taken from a study of beta chain features in type 1 diabetes. Researchers reported sorting CD4+ naive, central memory, regulatory and stem cell-like memory cells via CD45RO/CCR7/CD25/CD127/CD95/CD27. All of the sorted populations showed purity greater than 98%. Study-wide points: For Type 1 diabetes patients, all four CD4+ subsets carried TCRB CDR3s that were moderately but significantly shorter. Individuals with type 1 diabetes displayed fewer insertions and more deletions at VDJ junctions.

This CDR3 region has 16 residues. The germline CDR1 and CDR2 sequences are SGHRS and YFSETQ. Trimming took 3 bases from V and 6 from J, leaving 19 bases between them. Expressed TCRB transcripts were sequenced because the isolated RNA had all been reverse transcribed beforehand. Using immunoSEQ multiplex PCR, the repertoire was profiled, and TCRdb retains in-frame clones only, with some absent. The table records around 500,000 clones, 30% of them present only once. The sample taken for sequencing was naive CD4+ T cells from blood. The chain employs TRBV5-1 and TRBJ2-1; D tentatively reads TRBD1 or TRBD2 (6 bases each). The TCR comes from a man aged 18 to 30 in good health. DNA for the CDR3: TGCGCCAGCAGCTCCTATCCTGGGGGGCCGAGCAATGAGCAGTTCTTC. Its protein product is CASSSYPGGPSNEQFF.